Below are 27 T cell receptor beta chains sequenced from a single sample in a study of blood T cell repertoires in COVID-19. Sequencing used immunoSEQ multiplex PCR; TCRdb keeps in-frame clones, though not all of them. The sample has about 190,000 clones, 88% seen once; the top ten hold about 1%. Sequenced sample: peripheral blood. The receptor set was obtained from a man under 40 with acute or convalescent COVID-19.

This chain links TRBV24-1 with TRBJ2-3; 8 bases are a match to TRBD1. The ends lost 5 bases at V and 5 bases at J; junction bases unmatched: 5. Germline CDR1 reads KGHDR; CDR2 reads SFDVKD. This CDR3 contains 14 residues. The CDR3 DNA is TGTGCCACCAGTGGTACAGGGGGAAGAGATACGCAGTATTTT. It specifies CATSGTGGRDTQYF.

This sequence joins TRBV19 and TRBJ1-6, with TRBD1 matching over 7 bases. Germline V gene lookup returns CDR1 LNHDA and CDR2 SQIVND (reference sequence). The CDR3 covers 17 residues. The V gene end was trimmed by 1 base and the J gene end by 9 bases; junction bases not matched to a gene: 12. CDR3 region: CASSIASRGQEGSPLHF. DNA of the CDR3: TGTGCCAGTAGTATAGCCTCTCGAGGACAGGAGGGTTCACCCCTCCACTTT.

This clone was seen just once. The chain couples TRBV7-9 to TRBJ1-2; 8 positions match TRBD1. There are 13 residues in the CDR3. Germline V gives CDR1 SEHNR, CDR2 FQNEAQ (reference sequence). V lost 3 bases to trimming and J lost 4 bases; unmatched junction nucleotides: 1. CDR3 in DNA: TGTGCCAGCAGCTTGGACAGGGTCTATGGCTACACCTTC. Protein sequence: CASSLDRVYGYTF.

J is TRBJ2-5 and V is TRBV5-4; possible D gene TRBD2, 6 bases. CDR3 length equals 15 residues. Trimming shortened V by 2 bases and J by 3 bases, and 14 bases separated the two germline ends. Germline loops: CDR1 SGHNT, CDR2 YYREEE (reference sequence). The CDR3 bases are TGTGCCAGCAGCTTCGGTACTAGCCCCAAAGAGACCCAGTACTTC. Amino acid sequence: CASSFGTSPKETQYF.

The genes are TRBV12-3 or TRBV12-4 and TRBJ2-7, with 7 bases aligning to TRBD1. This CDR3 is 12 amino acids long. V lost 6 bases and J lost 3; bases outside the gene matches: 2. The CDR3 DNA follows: TGTGCCAGCAGCCGGACAGGCTACGAGCAGTACTTC. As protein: CASSRTGYEQYF.

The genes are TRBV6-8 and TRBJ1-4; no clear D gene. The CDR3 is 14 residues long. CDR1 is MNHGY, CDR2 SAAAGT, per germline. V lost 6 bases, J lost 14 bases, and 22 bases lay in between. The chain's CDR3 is CASRPPDGGLELFF. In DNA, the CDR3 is TGTGCCAGCAGGCCCCCGGACGGAGGTCTTGAGCTGTTTTTT.

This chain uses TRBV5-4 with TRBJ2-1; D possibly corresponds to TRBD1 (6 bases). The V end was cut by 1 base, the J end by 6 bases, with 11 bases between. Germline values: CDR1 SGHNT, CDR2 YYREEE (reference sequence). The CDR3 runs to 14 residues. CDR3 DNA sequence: TGTGCCAGCAGCTTGTGGGGGCCGGCCAATGAGCAGTTCTTC. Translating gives CASSLWGPANEQFF. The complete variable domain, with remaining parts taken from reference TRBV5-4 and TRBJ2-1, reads ETGVTQSPTHLIKTRGQQVTLRCSSQSGHNTVSWYQQALGQGPQFIFQYYREEENGRGNFPPRFSGLQFPNYSSELNVNALELDDSALYLCASSLWGPANEQFFGPGTRLTVL.

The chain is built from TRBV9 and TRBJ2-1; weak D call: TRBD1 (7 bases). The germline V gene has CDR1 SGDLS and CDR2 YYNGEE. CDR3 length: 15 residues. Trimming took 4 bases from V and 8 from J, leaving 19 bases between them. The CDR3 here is CASSSRGDPGHEQFF. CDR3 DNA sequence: TGTGCCAGCAGCTCCAGGGGGGACCCGGGGCATGAGCAGTTCTTC.

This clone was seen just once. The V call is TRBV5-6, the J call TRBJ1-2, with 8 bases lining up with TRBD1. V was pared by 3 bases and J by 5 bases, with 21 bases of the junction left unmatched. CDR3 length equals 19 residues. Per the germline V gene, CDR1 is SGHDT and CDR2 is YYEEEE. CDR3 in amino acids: CASSSTRTGLTGWVYGYTF. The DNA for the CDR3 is TGTGCCAGCAGCTCGACTCGGACAGGGCTTACCGGGTGGGTATATGGCTACACCTTC.

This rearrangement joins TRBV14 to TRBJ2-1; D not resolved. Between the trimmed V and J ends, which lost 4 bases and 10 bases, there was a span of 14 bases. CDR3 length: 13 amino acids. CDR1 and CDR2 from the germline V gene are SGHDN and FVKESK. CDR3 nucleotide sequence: TGTGCCAGCAGCCCTCCCTTTAGTCCAGAGCAGTTCTTC. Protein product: CASSPPFSPEQFF.

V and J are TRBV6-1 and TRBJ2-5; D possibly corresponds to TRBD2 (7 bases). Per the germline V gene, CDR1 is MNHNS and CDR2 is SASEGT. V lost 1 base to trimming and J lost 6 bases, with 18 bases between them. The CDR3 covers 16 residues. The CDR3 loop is CASSEDLRGRGKTQYF. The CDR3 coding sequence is TGTGCCAGCAGTGAAGACCTCCGGGGGAGGGGGAAGACCCAGTACTTC.

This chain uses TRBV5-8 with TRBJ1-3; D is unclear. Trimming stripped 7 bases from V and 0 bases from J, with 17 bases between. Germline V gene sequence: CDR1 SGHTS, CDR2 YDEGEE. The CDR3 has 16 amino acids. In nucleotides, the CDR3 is TGTGCCAGCTCGATGGGCGGGTCAGCCTCTGGAAACACCATATATTTT. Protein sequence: CASSMGGSASGNTIYF. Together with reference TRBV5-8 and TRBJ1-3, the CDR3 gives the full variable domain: EAGVTQSPTHLIKTRGQQATLRCSPISGHTSVYWYQQALGLGLQFLLWYDEGEERNRGNFPPRFSGRQFPNYSSELNVNALELEDSALYLCASSMGGSASGNTIYFGEGSWLTVV.

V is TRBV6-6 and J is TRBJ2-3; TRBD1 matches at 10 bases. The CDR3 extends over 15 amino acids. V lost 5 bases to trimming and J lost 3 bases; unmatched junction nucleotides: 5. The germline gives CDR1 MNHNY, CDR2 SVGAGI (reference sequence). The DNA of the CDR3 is TGTGCCAGCAGTCACCGGGACAGGGGAACAGATACGCAGTATTTT. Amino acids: CASSHRDRGTDTQYF.

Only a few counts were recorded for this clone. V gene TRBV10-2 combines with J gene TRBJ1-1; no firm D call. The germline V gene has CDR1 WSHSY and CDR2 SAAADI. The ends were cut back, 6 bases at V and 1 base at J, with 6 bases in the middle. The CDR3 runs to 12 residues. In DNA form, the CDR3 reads TGCGCCAGCAGAACAACGAACACTGAAGCTTTCTTT. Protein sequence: CASRTTNTEAFF.

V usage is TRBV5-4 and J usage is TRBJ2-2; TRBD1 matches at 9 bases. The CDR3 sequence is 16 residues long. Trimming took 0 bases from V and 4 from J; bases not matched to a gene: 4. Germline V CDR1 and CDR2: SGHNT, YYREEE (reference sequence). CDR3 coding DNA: TGTGCCAGCAGCTTGGGGACAGGGGTTGCCACCGGGGAGCTGTTTTTT. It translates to CASSLGTGVATGELFF.

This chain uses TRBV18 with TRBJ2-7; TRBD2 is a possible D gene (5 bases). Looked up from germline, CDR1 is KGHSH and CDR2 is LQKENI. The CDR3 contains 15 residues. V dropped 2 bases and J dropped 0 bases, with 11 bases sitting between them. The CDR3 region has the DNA TGTGCCAGCTCACCAGACGGGATAAGCTCCTACGAGCAGTACTTC. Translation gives CASSPDGISSYEQYF.

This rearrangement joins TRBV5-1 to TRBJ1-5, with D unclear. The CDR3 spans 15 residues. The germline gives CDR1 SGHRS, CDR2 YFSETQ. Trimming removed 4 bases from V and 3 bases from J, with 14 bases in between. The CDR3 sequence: CASSPYPDNNQPQHF. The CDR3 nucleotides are TGCGCCAGCAGCCCCTATCCCGACAACAATCAGCCCCAGCATTTT.

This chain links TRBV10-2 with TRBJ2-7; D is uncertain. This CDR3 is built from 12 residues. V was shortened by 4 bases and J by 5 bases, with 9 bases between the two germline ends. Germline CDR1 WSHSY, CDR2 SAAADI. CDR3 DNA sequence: TGCGCCAGCAGTGCGGCAGGTAACGAGCAGTACTTC. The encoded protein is CASSAAGNEQYF.

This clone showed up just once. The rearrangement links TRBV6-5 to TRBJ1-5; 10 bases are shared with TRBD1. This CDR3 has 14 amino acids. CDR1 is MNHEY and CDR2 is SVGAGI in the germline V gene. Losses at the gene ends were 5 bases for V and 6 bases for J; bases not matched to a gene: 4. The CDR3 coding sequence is TGTGCCAGCAGTCGGACAGGGGGTAGTCAGCCCCAGCATTTT. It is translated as CASSRTGGSQPQHF.

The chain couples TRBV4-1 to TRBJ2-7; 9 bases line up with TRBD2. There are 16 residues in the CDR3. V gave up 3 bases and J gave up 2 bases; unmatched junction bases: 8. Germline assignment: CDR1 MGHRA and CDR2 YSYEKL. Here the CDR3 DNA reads TGCGCCAGCAGCCAGGGAGTAGCGGGGGATGCCTACGAGCAGTACTTC. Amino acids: CASSQGVAGDAYEQYF.

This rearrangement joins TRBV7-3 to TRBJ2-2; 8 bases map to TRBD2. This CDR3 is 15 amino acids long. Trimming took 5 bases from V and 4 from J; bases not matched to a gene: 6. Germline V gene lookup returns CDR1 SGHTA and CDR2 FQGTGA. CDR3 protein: CASSPGLGSTGELFF. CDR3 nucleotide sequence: TGTGCCAGCAGCCCGGGACTAGGATCCACCGGGGAGCTGTTTTTT.

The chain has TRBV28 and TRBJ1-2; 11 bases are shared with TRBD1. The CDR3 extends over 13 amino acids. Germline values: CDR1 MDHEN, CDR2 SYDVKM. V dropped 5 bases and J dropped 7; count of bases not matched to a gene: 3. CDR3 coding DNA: TGTGCCAGCAGTGGAGGGACAGGGGGTGGCTACACCTTC. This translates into CASSGGTGGGYTF.

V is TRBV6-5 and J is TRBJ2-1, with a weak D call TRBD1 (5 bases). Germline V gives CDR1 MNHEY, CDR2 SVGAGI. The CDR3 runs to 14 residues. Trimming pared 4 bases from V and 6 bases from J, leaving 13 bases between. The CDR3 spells CASSSATTGNEQFF. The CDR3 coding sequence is TGTGCCAGCAGTTCCGCCACAACAGGCAATGAGCAGTTCTTC.

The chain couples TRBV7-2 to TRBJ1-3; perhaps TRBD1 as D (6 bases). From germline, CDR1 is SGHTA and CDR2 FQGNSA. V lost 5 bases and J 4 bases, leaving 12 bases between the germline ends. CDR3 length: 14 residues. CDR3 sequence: CASSHTGSGNTIYF. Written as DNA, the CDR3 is TGTGCCAGCAGCCATACAGGGAGCGGAAACACCATATATTTT.

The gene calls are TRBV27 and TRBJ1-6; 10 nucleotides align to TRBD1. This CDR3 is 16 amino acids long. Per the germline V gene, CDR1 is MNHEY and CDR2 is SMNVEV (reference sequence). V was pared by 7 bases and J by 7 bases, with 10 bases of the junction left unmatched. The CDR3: CASTPWDRGLNSPLHF. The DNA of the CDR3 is TGTGCCAGCACACCATGGGACAGGGGCCTAAATTCACCCCTCCACTTT.

This chain's CDR3 is CASSERQGLNTEAFF. The CDR3 region has the DNA TGTGCCAGCAGTGAACGTCAGGGGCTGAACACTGAAGCTTTCTTT. The chain is built from TRBV2 and TRBJ1-1, with D possibly matching TRBD1 (6 bases). Trimming cost V 2 bases and J 0 bases, with 10 bases left between them. Germline assignment: CDR1 SNHLY and CDR2 FYNNEI. This CDR3 is 15 amino acids long.

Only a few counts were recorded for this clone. The CDR3 DNA is TGTGCCAGCAGTTTAGGCGGACAGCAAGGGACCGGGGAGCTGTTTTTT. Its protein is CASSLGGQQGTGELFF. The J gene is TRBJ2-2, the V gene TRBV28; TRBD1 is a possible D gene (6 bases). CDR1 and CDR2 (germline): MDHEN, SYDVKM. The CDR3 covers 16 residues. Trimming removed 2 bases from V and 5 bases from J, with 15 bases in between.